This is a list of T cell receptor beta chains from one sample in a study of Graves' ophthalmopathy and Graves' hyperthyroidism. TCRdb reanalysed the multiplex PCR reads using MiXCR and keeps one entry per CDR3 protein. The data show roughly 610,000 distinct CDR3 sequences, 22% seen once. The sequencing sample was made of peripheral blood. These receptors were obtained from a woman younger than 30 with stable Graves' hyperthyroidism. Some clones in this sample may be carry-over from other donors' samples. The CDR3 runs from the conserved cysteine through the conserved F or W. The order of the fields is V gene, CDR3 length, clone size, CDR3 protein. Clone size is stated in some rows and not others, as once, few, many or a class when expanded.

v_gene: TRBV29-1; len: 12; abundance: many; CDR3aa: CSVEWGEETQYF
v_gene: TRBV18; len: 13; abundance: many; CDR3aa: CASSPDSGYGYTF
v_gene: TRBV19; len: 14; abundance: NA; CDR3aa: CASSIGGAYEPQYF
v_gene: TRBV28; len: 14; abundance: many; CDR3aa: CASRYRDELRGYTF
v_gene: TRBV4-3; len: 16; abundance: few; CDR3aa: CASSQERGRGNSPLHF
v_gene: TRBV7-9; len: 15; abundance: NA; CDR3aa: CASSFLSTENYGYTF
v_gene: TRBV29-1; len: 16; abundance: many; CDR3aa: CSAFTLPGQGNTEAFF
v_gene: TRBV6-2/TRBV6-3; len: 15; abundance: few; CDR3aa: CASSYRTGSLQPQHF
v_gene: TRBV5-5; len: 14; abundance: NA; CDR3aa: CASSSRGAWETQYF
v_gene: TRBV2; len: 17; abundance: few; CDR3aa: CAITGTSGGPNTGELFF
v_gene: TRBV11-2; len: 16; abundance: NA; CDR3aa: CASSIQESGWEYGYTF
v_gene: TRBV6-2/TRBV6-3; len: 19; abundance: few; CDR3aa: CASSYFLLPRGPNTGELFF
v_gene: TRBV20-1; len: 12; abundance: many; CDR3aa: CSANRGGNTIYF
v_gene: TRBV6-5; len: 15; abundance: NA; CDR3aa: CASSYSGPGQETQYF
v_gene: TRBV15; len: 16; abundance: NA; CDR3aa: CATSRRAGSTGNTIYF
v_gene: TRBV25-1; len: 14; abundance: few; CDR3aa: CASSESLGSYEQYF
v_gene: TRBV3-1; len: 16; abundance: NA; CDR3aa: CASSQDRTGAKNIQYF
v_gene: TRBV6-2/TRBV6-3; len: 13; abundance: many; CDR3aa: CASSYSRVGGYTF
v_gene: TRBV28; len: 17; abundance: many; CDR3aa: CASSSGGGTGRSTEAFF
v_gene: TRBV24-1; len: 15; abundance: many; CDR3aa: CATSDFWADVETQYF
v_gene: TRBV10-3; len: 15; abundance: NA; CDR3aa: CATVATRENTGELFF
v_gene: TRBV6-5; len: 13; abundance: many; CDR3aa: CATGRTGGNEQYF
v_gene: TRBV27; len: 14; abundance: many; CDR3aa: CASSSNRGSYGYTF
v_gene: TRBV27; len: 12; abundance: many; CDR3aa: CASSLSGGGTDF
v_gene: TRBV6-5; len: 14; abundance: many; CDR3aa: CASSYAAGEYGYTF
v_gene: TRBV5-5; len: 13; abundance: NA; CDR3aa: CASSPIPNTEAFF
v_gene: TRBV27; len: 17; abundance: many; CDR3aa: CASSFITGGYTPYEQYF
v_gene: TRBV20-1; len: 16; abundance: many; CDR3aa: CSARGRREGTAETQYF
v_gene: TRBV6-5; len: 12; abundance: NA; CDR3aa: CASSHGQDEQYF
v_gene: TRBV27; len: 13; abundance: many; CDR3aa: CASRPTGGSEQYF
v_gene: TRBV6-4; len: 19; abundance: many; CDR3aa: CASSDPPGRGRSGANVLTF
v_gene: TRBV6-1; len: 15; abundance: many; CDR3aa: CASRPTGGENTEAFF
v_gene: TRBV28; len: 16; abundance: many; CDR3aa: CASNPLLTGRGETQYF
v_gene: TRBV28; len: 12; abundance: NA; CDR3aa: CASSGLAKTQYF
v_gene: TRBV27; len: 10; abundance: many; CDR3aa: CASRYAEAFF
v_gene: TRBV7-2; len: 13; abundance: many; CDR3aa: CASSRDIYYEQYF
v_gene: TRBV6-1; len: 15; abundance: many; CDR3aa: CASRDGANSGNTIYF
v_gene: TRBV5-1; len: 12; abundance: many; CDR3aa: CASRRDSYEQYF
v_gene: TRBV2; len: 14; abundance: few; CDR3aa: CASKPGQVYQPQHF
v_gene: TRBV7-9; len: 13; abundance: many; CDR3aa: CASSRIQGWELFF
v_gene: TRBV7-2; len: 14; abundance: many; CDR3aa: CASKRTAETGELFF
v_gene: TRBV12-3/TRBV12-4; len: 13; abundance: many; CDR3aa: CASSLDGSETQYF
v_gene: TRBV30; len: 13; abundance: many; CDR3aa: CAWRTGIVYGYTF
v_gene: TRBV27; len: 16; abundance: NA; CDR3aa: CASSRHLRGMNTEAFF
v_gene: TRBV19; len: 15; abundance: many; CDR3aa: CASSPSLGGRSPLHF
v_gene: TRBV6-1; len: 14; abundance: NA; CDR3aa: CAISDLWRGETQYF
v_gene: TRBV7-9; len: 13; abundance: many; CDR3aa: CASSHTYSYEQYF
v_gene: TRBV6-5; len: 15; abundance: NA; CDR3aa: CASSYSDGGGQPQHF
v_gene: TRBV5-5; len: 15; abundance: many; CDR3aa: CASSLAGDRSYGYTF
v_gene: TRBV11-1; len: 12; abundance: many; CDR3aa: CASTPAQETQYF
v_gene: TRBV6-1; len: 16; abundance: NA; CDR3aa: CASSTPGTGSNQPQHF
v_gene: TRBV30; len: 15; abundance: NA; CDR3aa: CAWRRTRGPDQPQHF
v_gene: TRBV20-1; len: 14; abundance: few; CDR3aa: CSVERDGPFYEQYF
v_gene: TRBV28; len: 18; abundance: many; CDR3aa: CASSLWVSRQGLSYEQYF
v_gene: TRBV12-3/TRBV12-4; len: 13; abundance: many; CDR3aa: CASSLHSQETQYF
v_gene: TRBV6-1; len: 17; abundance: NA; CDR3aa: CASRRLAGGLRAGELFF
v_gene: TRBV24-1; len: 14; abundance: many; CDR3aa: CATSDLNGRAEAFF
v_gene: TRBV15; len: 14; abundance: NA; CDR3aa: CATSREWEGTEQYF
v_gene: TRBV15; len: 13; abundance: many; CDR3aa: CATSRTRVYEQYF